This T cell receptor (beta chain) appears in the sequencing data of a study of blood T cell repertoires in COVID-19. Germline loops: CDR1 SGHVS, CDR2 FNYEAQ. The CDR3 sequence is 15 residues long. The ends lost 3 bases at V and 3 bases at J; junction bases unmatched: 4. Assay: immunoSEQ multiplex PCR; the TCRdb copy retains only in-frame clones and omits some. Here the sample spans 300,000 to 400,000 clones, more than 75% being singletons. The clonotype comes from a woman aged 55-70 years with COVID-19, enrolled during active disease. V usage is TRBV7-6 and J usage is TRBJ2-7, with 11 positions matching TRBD1. Input material: peripheral blood. CDR3 region: CASSLDRGQRYEQYF. In nucleotides, the CDR3 is TGTGCCAGCAGCTTGGACAGGGGGCAACGCTACGAGCAGTACTTC.